The 32 T cell receptor beta chains presented below share a single source sample, sequenced in a study of T cells in Graves' hyperthyroidism and ophthalmopathy. Authors of the study amplified TCR beta CDR3 regions from RNA transcripts. The HTBI primer set served for first-round RT-PCR of the TCR CDR3. MiXCR, applied by TCRdb to the multiplex PCR reads, yields one record per CDR3 protein. The data hold around 210,000 distinct CDR3 sequences, with about a sixth observed a single time. Sequenced input: blood. The source of these receptors is a woman aged 50 to 60 with Graves' hyperthyroidism.

The chain combines TRBV5-1 with TRBJ1-4; possible D gene TRBD1, 5 bases. The CDR3 runs 18 residues. The V end was cut by 0 bases, the J end by 7 bases, with 22 bases between. CDR1 is SGHRS and CDR2 is YFSETQ in the germline V gene. CDR3 nucleotide sequence: TGCGCCAGCAGCTTGGTTTTCGCAGGGAACTCGGTTACTGAAAAACTGTTTTTT. This codes for CASSLVFAGNSVTEKLFF.

This clonotype was seen more than once but under ten times. The chain combines TRBV7-9 with TRBJ2-2, with 11 nucleotides matching TRBD1. There are 15 residues in the CDR3. CDR1 and CDR2 (germline): SEHNR, FQNEAQ (reference sequence). The trim removed 8 bases at V and 7 bases at J, leaving 9 bases unmatched. The CDR3 reads CASRPGQGAIGELFF. The CDR3 DNA follows: TGTGCCAGCCGACCCGGACAGGGGGCGATCGGGGAGCTGTTTTTT. The whole variable domain, remainder taken from reference TRBV7-9 and TRBJ2-2, is DTGVSQNPRHKITKRGQNVTFRCDPISEHNRLYWYRQTLGQGPEFLTYFQNEAQLEKSRLLSDRFSAERPKGSFSTLEIQRTEQGDSAMYLCASRPGQGAIGELFFGEGSRLTVL.

In its sample, this clonotype was seen many times. V usage is TRBV12-3 or TRBV12-4 and J usage is TRBJ1-2, with D hard to call. This CDR3 region has 13 residues. With 2 bases removed from V and 4 bases from J, the gap between germline ends came to 8 bases. The CDR3 sequence: CASSLWQLYGYTF. The CDR3 DNA sequence: TGTGCCAGCAGTTTATGGCAGCTCTATGGCTACACCTTC.

The V and J genes are TRBV2 and TRBJ1-1, with D tentatively TRBD1 (6 bases). CDR1 is SNHLY, CDR2 FYNNEI, per germline. The CDR3 loop spans 13 amino acids. Trimming removed 7 bases from V and 4 bases from J, with 13 bases in between. The chain's CDR3 is CASNGGLVTEAFF. The CDR3 region has the DNA TGTGCCAGCAATGGGGGCTTAGTCACTGAAGCTTTCTTT.

This chain connects TRBV19 to TRBJ2-7; 10 positions match TRBD1. This CDR3 region has 16 residues. Germline-derived CDR1 and CDR2 are LNHDA and SQIVND (reference sequence). With 5 bases clipped from V and 6 bases from J, the junction kept 13 bases outside the gene matches. CDR3 region: CASSPFHGTGVGEQYF. DNA of the CDR3: TGTGCCAGTAGTCCTTTCCACGGGACAGGGGTCGGCGAGCAGTACTTC.

A few counts support this clonotype. The chain combines TRBV6-5 with TRBJ1-5; D gene ambiguous. Trimming cost V 0 bases and J 4 bases, with 10 bases left between them. CDR1 is MNHEY, CDR2 SVGAGI, per germline. The CDR3 loop spans 15 amino acids. For the CDR3, the DNA is TGTGCCAGCAGTTACTCGCGGGCGGGGAATCAGCCCCAGCATTTT. It specifies CASSYSRAGNQPQHF.

The V gene is TRBV5-4, the J gene TRBJ2-4, with 7 bases matching TRBD1. Germline CDR1 and CDR2: SGHNT and YYREEE (reference sequence). V shed 9 bases, J shed 0 bases, and the junction held 6 bases outside the gene matches. The CDR3 runs to 14 residues. The CDR3 region has the DNA TGTGCCATGACAGGGCCCTTAGCCAAAAACATTCAGTACTTC. This sequence encodes CAMTGPLAKNIQYF. The entire variable domain, with the rest obtained from reference TRBV5-4 and TRBJ2-4, is as follows: ETGVTQSPTHLIKTRGQQVTLRCSSQSGHNTVSWYQQALGQGPQFIFQYYREEENGRGNFPPRFSGLQFPNYSSELNVNALELDDSALYLCAMTGPLAKNIQYFGAGTRLSVL.

The chain carries TRBV20-1 and TRBJ1-5; 10 bases are a match to TRBD1. Germline values: CDR1 DFQATT, CDR2 SNEGSKA (reference sequence). The CDR3 is 15 amino acids. J lost 1 base, V lost 4 bases, and 4 bases had no gene match. The CDR3 region is CSATDRGGSNQPQHF. In DNA form, the CDR3 reads TGCAGTGCTACGGACAGGGGGGGGAGCAATCAGCCCCAGCATTTT.

A word on this clonotype: One junction end disagrees with the germline gene, perhaps due to a read error. This chain joins TRBV11-2 and TRBJ2-7; 7 bases map to TRBD2. The CDR3 consists of 18 residues. Germline values: CDR1 SGHAT, CDR2 FQNNGV. DNA for the CDR3: TGTGTCAGCAGCCCCATCTCCCGGACTAGAGGGGAGAGCTATGAGCAGTACTTC. Amino acids: CVSSPISRTRGESYEQYF.

This clonotype occurred a few times. In DNA, the CDR3 is TGCAGTGCTAGACTAGCGGGAGCTGGCGGGGAGCTGTTTTTT. It yields the protein CSARLAGAGGELFF. The chain employs TRBV20-1 and TRBJ2-2, with TRBD2 matching over 10 bases. Germline V gives CDR1 DFQATT, CDR2 SNEGSKA (reference sequence). There are 14 residues in the CDR3. The ends lost 2 bases at V and 7 bases at J; junction bases unmatched: 4.

Note on this clonotype: This may stem from a read error, because a much larger clone lies one nucleotide away. This rearrangement joins TRBV3-1 to TRBJ2-1, with 9 bases identical to TRBD2. The germline gives CDR1 LGHDT, CDR2 YNNKEL (reference sequence). The CDR3 sequence is 16 residues long. V dropped 2 bases and J dropped 8; count of bases not matched to a gene: 10. The CDR3 DNA sequence: TGTGCCAGCAGCCAACCCTTGCGGGAGGGCCTCGATGAGCAGTTCTTC. This encodes CASSQPLREGLDEQFF.

The chain joins TRBV11-3 to TRBJ1-2, with 10 bases fitting TRBD1. In germline, CDR1 is SGHNT, CDR2 YENEEA. The CDR3 runs to 16 residues. J gave up 8 bases and V 5 bases, and 14 bases lay outside the gene matches. CDR3 region: CASSPRTGGVRKGYTF. CDR3 DNA sequence: TGTGCCAGCAGCCCTCGGACAGGGGGTGTACGTAAAGGCTACACCTTC.

V is TRBV5-1 and J is TRBJ2-5; D unresolved. Germline V gene lookup returns CDR1 SGHRS and CDR2 YFSETQ. V dropped 0 bases and J dropped 2 bases, with 11 bases sitting between them. The CDR3 is 15 residues long. The CDR3 loop is CASSLEVRLQETQYF. CDR3 DNA: TGCGCCAGCAGCTTGGAGGTGCGGTTACAAGAGACCCAGTACTTC.

This rearrangement joins TRBV15 to TRBJ2-5; maybe TRBD2 (5 bases). The CDR3 sequence is 16 residues long. V was clipped by 4 bases and J by 5 bases, with 20 bases between them. The V gene's germline CDR1 is LNHNV and CDR2 YYDKDF (reference sequence). The CDR3 protein is CATSTRHTAAQETQYF. CDR3 in DNA: TGTGCCACCAGCACCAGACACACAGCGGCCCAGGAGACCCAGTACTTC.

The V call is TRBV9, the J call TRBJ2-1; 9 bases align to TRBD2. Germline V CDR1 and CDR2: SGDLS, YYNGEE. J gave up 7 bases and V 0 bases, and 5 bases lay outside the gene matches. The CDR3 has 15 amino acids. CDR3 DNA sequence: TGTGCCAGCAGCGTAGTAGCTAGCGGGGCTAATGAGCAGTTCTTC. Translation: CASSVVASGANEQFF.

This clonotype showed up just a few times. The V gene is TRBV28, the J gene TRBJ2-1, with 8 bases aligning to TRBD2. V shed 4 bases and J 10 bases; nucleotides not matched to a gene: 6. CDR1 and CDR2 (germline): MDHEN, SYDVKM. The CDR3 has 13 residues. CDR3 amino acids: CASSWGTSGEQFF. CDR3 in DNA: TGTGCCAGCAGTTGGGGGACTAGTGGGGAGCAGTTCTTC.

The rearrangement joins TRBV10-3 to TRBJ2-7, with D perhaps given as TRBD1 or TRBD2 (6 bases each). Per the germline V gene, CDR1 is ENHRY and CDR2 is SYGVKD. The V end was cut by 3 bases, the J end by 1 base, with 13 bases between. The CDR3 sequence is 15 residues long. CDR3 DNA: TGTGCCATCAGTGACCGACAGGAGGGTTCCTACGAGCAGTACTTC. Its protein is CAISDRQEGSYEQYF.

The V and J genes are TRBV7-8 and TRBJ1-2, with 7 bases lining up with TRBD1. The V gene's germline CDR1 is SGHVS and CDR2 FQNEAQ. V lost 5 bases to trimming and J lost 4 bases; unmatched junction nucleotides: 7. The CDR3 is 14 residues long. Here the CDR3 DNA reads TGTGCCAGCAGCCCAGGGGGAGGGAGCTATGGCTACACCTTC. Translating gives CASSPGGGSYGYTF. Variable domain in full (rest from reference TRBV7-8 and TRBJ1-2): GAGVSQSPRYKVAKRGQDVALRCDPISGHVSLFWYQQALGQGPEFLTYFQNEAQLDKSGLPSDRFFAERPEGSVSTLKIQRTQQEDSAVYLCASSPGGGSYGYTFGSGTRLTVV.

This clonotype was seen more than once but under ten times. The chain combines TRBV19 with TRBJ1-3; D is possibly TRBD1 (5 bases). Looked up from germline, CDR1 is LNHDA and CDR2 is SQIVND (reference sequence). The CDR3 has 15 residues. Trimming removed 7 bases from V and 0 bases from J, with 13 bases in between. CDR3: CASNGEGHSGNTIYF. CDR3 DNA: TGTGCCAGTAATGGTGAGGGGCACTCTGGAAACACCATATATTTT.

This sequence joins TRBV9 and TRBJ2-7; no definite D call. CDR1 and CDR2 (germline): SGDLS, YYNGEE. The CDR3 consists of 13 residues. Trimming took off 4 bases at V and 3 bases at J, with 11 bases between the two ends. CDR3 amino acids: CASSPRGFYEQYF. CDR3 coding DNA: TGTGCCAGCAGCCCCCGAGGATTCTACGAGCAGTACTTC.

V gene TRBV24-1 combines with J gene TRBJ2-2; 8 bases match TRBD1. Germline V gives CDR1 KGHDR, CDR2 SFDVKD. Trimming cost V 3 bases and J 3 bases; bases outside gene matches: 5. This CDR3 contains 16 residues. Here the CDR3 DNA reads TGTGCCACCAGTGATGGACAGGGTGTGGACACCGGGGAGCTGTTTTTT. As protein: CATSDGQGVDTGELFF.

This clonotype was observed at least ten times. The rearrangement links TRBV24-1 to TRBJ2-7; TRBD2 matches at 8 bases. The CDR3 totals 13 residues. After removal of 9 bases from V and 2 bases from J, the junction contained 5 bases not matched to a gene. Looked up from germline, CDR1 is KGHDR and CDR2 is SFDVKD. This CDR3 is CATQTSVTYEQYF. For the CDR3, the DNA is TGTGCCACCCAGACTAGCGTTACCTACGAGCAGTACTTC.

This clonotype appeared many times. J is TRBJ1-5 and V is TRBV7-9, with D unresolved. CDR1 is SEHNR and CDR2 is FQNEAQ in the germline V gene (reference sequence). Trimming left V 6 bases short and J 5 bases short, with 14 bases between. This CDR3 is 14 amino acids long. DNA of the CDR3: TGTGCCAGCAGTCCCCCAGGCAGCTATCAGCCCCAGCATTTT. Encoded protein: CASSPPGSYQPQHF.

This clonotype was seen ten or more times. This chain links TRBV27 with TRBJ2-7, with D uncertain. The ends were cut back, 3 bases at V and 5 bases at J, with 17 bases in the middle. Germline V gene data show CDR1 as MNHEY and CDR2 as SMNVEV (reference sequence). This CDR3 region has 15 residues. The DNA for the CDR3 is TGTGCCAGCAGTTTTCGGTGGGATTTTTACGACGAGCAGTACTTC. Its protein is CASSFRWDFYDEQYF.

This chain joins TRBV2 and TRBJ1-2; 7 bases agree with TRBD1. Looked up from germline, CDR1 is SNHLY and CDR2 is FYNNEI. This CDR3 comprises 16 residues. V dropped 1 base and J dropped 1; count of bases not matched to a gene: 6. The CDR3, as DNA: TGTGCCAGCAGTGAAGGCGGGACAGAGATTAACTATGGCTACACCTTC. It yields the protein CASSEGGTEINYGYTF. The full variable domain, rest sourced from reference TRBV2 and TRBJ1-2, is EPEVTQTPSHQVTQMGQEVILRCVPISNHLYFYWYRQILGQKVEFLVSFYNNEISEKSEIFDDQFSVERPDGSNFTLKIRSTKLEDSAMYFCASSEGGTEINYGYTFGSGTRLTVV.

This sequence joins TRBV29-1 and TRBJ1-1, with 7 positions matching TRBD1. The CDR3 is made up of 12 amino acids. Germline CDR1 and CDR2: SQVTM and ANQGSEA. Trimming cost V 3 bases and J 10 bases; bases outside gene matches: 8. The CDR3: CSVDEGGVVAFF. The CDR3 DNA reads TGCAGCGTTGACGAAGGGGGCGTCGTAGCTTTCTTT.

This clonotype was counted only a few times. The J gene is TRBJ2-1, the V gene TRBV29-1; TRBD2 matches 9 bases. The CDR3 length is 12 residues. CDR1 and CDR2 from the germline V gene are SQVTM and ANQGSEA. With 6 bases clipped from V and 10 bases from J, the junction kept 7 bases outside the gene matches. The CDR3 nucleotides read TGCAGCGTCTCGGCCGGGACTAGCGAGCAGTTCTTC. Protein: CSVSAGTSEQFF.

This clonotype appeared many times. This rearrangement joins TRBV20-1 to TRBJ2-2; a possible D gene is TRBD2 (5 bases). CDR1 is DFQATT, CDR2 SNEGSKA, per germline (reference sequence). The CDR3 consists of 13 residues. V lost 6 bases and J 1 base, leaving 9 bases between the germline ends. CDR3 protein: CSAPGKNTGELFF. For the CDR3, the DNA is TGCAGTGCCCCCGGGAAGAACACCGGGGAGCTGTTTTTT.

This clonotype was counted ten times or more. In nucleotides, the CDR3 is TGTGCCAGCAGTTTTAACGAGCTGTACACCTATGGCTACACCTTC. Translating it yields CASSFNELYTYGYTF. The V gene is TRBV12-3 or TRBV12-4, the J gene TRBJ1-2; D not certain. The CDR3 spans 15 residues. V was pared by 3 bases and J by 4 bases, with 15 bases between.

The chain joins TRBV6-2 or TRBV6-3 to TRBJ2-1, with 8 bases identical to TRBD2. Unmatched junction bases numbered 13, after V lost 6 bases and J lost 9 bases. The germline gives CDR1 MNHEY, CDR2 SVGEGT. The CDR3 extends over 15 amino acids. The CDR3 is CASRFTSGSSGEQFF. The CDR3 DNA is TGTGCCAGCAGATTCACTAGCGGCTCCTCGGGTGAGCAGTTCTTC.

V and J are TRBV18 and TRBJ1-6; D is undetermined. Looked up from germline, CDR1 is KGHSH and CDR2 is LQKENI. With 3 bases removed from V and 10 bases from J, the gap between germline ends came to 10 bases. The CDR3 has 13 residues. The CDR3 here is CASSPSGRSPLHF. The CDR3 coding sequence is TGTGCCAGCTCACCTAGTGGAAGATCACCCCTCCACTTT.

This clonotype was observed at least ten times. CDR3 sequence (DNA): TGTGCCAGCAGCCAAGGCCCAAATACAGATACGCAGTATTTT. Amino acid sequence: CASSQGPNTDTQYF. This chain links TRBV3-1 with TRBJ2-3; D not resolved. Germline-derived CDR1 and CDR2 are LGHDT and YNNKEL (reference sequence). This CDR3 is 14 amino acids long. V was clipped by 1 base and J by 3 bases, with 8 bases between them.